The 3 T cell receptor beta chains reported below all come from one sample, sequenced in a study of OX40 agonist ivuxolimab in advanced cancers. Libraries were prepared by immunoSEQ multiplex PCR; TCRdb keeps only in-frame clonotypes and omits some of them. The sample has some 90,000 clones; 80% to 90% are singletons. The material sequenced was CD4+ or CD8+ T cells sorted from blood, taken in a trial of the OX40 agonist ivuxolimab. The receptors stem from an adult with an advanced solid tumor such as melanoma, head and neck, liver or kidney cancer.

J is TRBJ1-6 and V is TRBV7-3; no definite D call. CDR1 and CDR2 (germline): SGHTA, FQGTGA. This CDR3 has 12 residues. V lost 5 bases and J 10 bases, leaving 9 bases between the germline ends. The chain's CDR3 is CASSLGGSPLHF. The CDR3 DNA is TGTGCCAGCAGCCTGGGCGGGTCACCCCTCCACTTT. The full variable domain, in which reference TRBV7-3 and TRBJ1-6 provide the parts outside the CDR3, is GAGVSQTPSNKVTEKGKYVELRCDPISGHTALYWYRQSLGQGPEFLIYFQGTGAADDSGLPNDRFFAVRPEGSVSTLKIQRTERGDSAVYLCASSLGGSPLHFGNGTRLTVT.

This chain uses TRBV28 with TRBJ2-7; 12 nucleotides line up with TRBD2. This CDR3 has 17 amino acids. V was pared by 2 bases and J by 0 bases, with 5 bases of the junction left unmatched. Germline values: CDR1 MDHEN, CDR2 SYDVKM. This chain's CDR3 is CASSLASGGGSSYEQYF. CDR3 coding DNA: TGTGCCAGCAGTTTAGCTAGCGGGGGGGGTAGCTCCTACGAGCAGTACTTC.

This chain connects TRBV27 to TRBJ1-1; 9 bases are a match to TRBD1. The CDR3 is made up of 13 amino acids. Trimming removed 7 bases from V and 5 bases from J; junction bases left unmatched: 5. CDR1 is MNHEY, CDR2 SMNVEV, per germline (reference sequence). The CDR3 DNA is TGTGCCAGCAAGGACAGGGGTGTGACTGAAGCTTTCTTT. Its protein is CASKDRGVTEAFF.